These T cell receptor beta chains were read from a single sample in a study of T cell repertoires and HLA-DP antigens. Their cognate antigens are unknown. Clones were read by immunoSEQ multiplex PCR, and TCRdb kept only the in-frame ones, dropping some. The sample lists about 73,000 clones, roughly 75% seen once, with approximately 1.4% in the top ten. The sequencing sample was made of CD4+ T cells from PBMCs. These receptors were obtained from a man between 60 and 70 years old in good health and CMV-seronegative. CDR3s include the opening cysteine and the closing phenylalanine or tryptophan. A D gene is named only where the DNA matches it firmly. The size entry is marked missing in some rows and otherwise reads once, few, many or a size class.

. | TRBJ2-1 | . | TRBV5-4 | TGTGCCAGCAGCAACCTGGGACTCTCTGGCTCCTACAATGAGCAGTTCTTC | CASSNLGLSGSYNEQFF
. | TRBJ1-4 | . | TRBV9 | TGTGCCAGCAGCCCCGGCGCAAGGGCGACTAATGAAAAACTGTTTTTT | CASSPGARATNEKLFF
. | TRBJ2-6 | . | TRBV4-3 | TGCGCCAGCAGCCAAGTGGCGTACGGGTCCGGGGCCAACGTCCTGACTTTC | CASSQVAYGSGANVLTF
. | TRBJ2-2 | . | TRBV19 | TGTGCCAGTAGTATAGGCGGATTGAACACCGGGGAGCTGTTTTTT | CASSIGGLNTGELFF
. | TRBJ2-1 | once | TRBV7-8 | TGTGCCAGCAGCTTAGGGACTGGCTCCTACAATGAGCAGTTCTTC | CASSLGTGSYNEQFF
. | TRBJ1-2 | . | TRBV30 | TGTGCCTGGAGTGTACAAGTTGGCTACACCTTC | CAWSVQVGYTF
. | TRBJ2-3 | . | TRBV4-1 | TGCGCCAGCAGCCAAGATGAGAGAGCGGCGAACACAGATACGCAGTATTTT | CASSQDERAANTDTQYF
TRBD1 | TRBJ1-2 | . | TRBV28 | TGTGCCAGCACCACCTCAGGGGGCTGGGTGATTGGCTACACCTTC | CASTTSGGWVIGYTF
. | TRBJ1-3 | . | TRBV7-6 | TGTGCCAGCGGGAGGGGCTCGGGAAACACCATATATTTT | CASGRGSGNTIYF
. | TRBJ1-1 | few | TRBV14 | TGTGCCAGCAGCCCTAGGCAGGGAGTGAAAGCTTTCTTT | CASSPRQGVKAFF
TRBD1 | TRBJ2-3 | . | TRBV27 | TGTGCCAGCAGTTTTATTTATGGGACAGGGAGCACAGATACGCAGTATTTT | CASSFIYGTGSTDTQYF
. | TRBJ1-2 | once | TRBV7-9 | TGTGCCAGCAGCCCTGAAGTTCCCGAATTCTATGGCTACACCTTC | CASSPEVPEFYGYTF
. | TRBJ2-4 | . | TRBV4-3 | TGCGCCAGCAGCCAAGACCGGATTGCCCCCGAGAGAAACATTCAGTACTTC | CASSQDRIAPERNIQYF
. | TRBJ1-5 | . | TRBV7-2 | TGTGCCAGCAGCTTATACGATCAGCAGCCCCAGCATTTT | CASSLYDQQPQHF
. | TRBJ2-2 | . | TRBV11-2 | TGTGCCAGCAGCTTAGAACGGTTGAACACCGGGGAGCTGTTTTTT | CASSLERLNTGELFF
. | TRBJ2-2 | . | TRBV25-1 | TGTGCCAGCAGTACGAACACCGGGGAGCTGTTTTTT | CASSTNTGELFF
TRBD1 | TRBJ1-6 | . | TRBV5-1 | TGCGCCAGCAGCTATTGGACAGGGGGAGATTCACCCCTCCACTTT | CASSYWTGGDSPLHF
. | TRBJ1-3 | . | TRBV18 | TGTGCCAGCTCACCACCGAGAGGCCAGGGGAGGACAGACACCATATATTTT | CASSPPRGQGRTDTIYF
TRBD2 | TRBJ2-3 | . | TRBV2 | TGTGCCAGCGGTCCCCGGGGGGGCGGCACAGATACGCAGTATTTT | CASGPRGGGTDTQYF
TRBD2 | TRBJ2-5 | . | TRBV5-1 | TGCGCCAGCAGCTCCGGGGGGGGTTACCAAGAGACCCAGTACTTC | CASSSGGGYQETQYF
TRBD1 | TRBJ1-3 | . | TRBV7-9 | TGTGCCAGCAGCTTCACAGGGGATGCTGGAAACACCATATATTTT | CASSFTGDAGNTIYF
. | TRBJ1-4 | . | TRBV5-1 | TGCGCCAGCAGCTTGATGGGAGTAACTAATGAAAAACTGTTTTTT | CASSLMGVTNEKLFF
. | TRBJ1-5 | . | TRBV7-2 | TGTGCCAGCAGCTTAGGCAGGGTTGATCAGCCCCAGCATTTT | CASSLGRVDQPQHF
. | TRBJ2-1 | . | TRBV7-6 | TGTGCCAGCAGCTTTACCGGGACTGGGGTCCTGAATGAGCAGTTCTTC | CASSFTGTGVLNEQFF
. | TRBJ2-5 | . | TRBV2 | TGTGCCAGCAGTGTTGAAGAGACCCAGTACTTC | CASSVEETQYF
TRBD1 | TRBJ1-1 | . | TRBV15 | TGTGCCACCAGCGAGCGTCCCGGGACACAGGGGTACACTGAAGCTTTCTTT | CATSERPGTQGYTEAFF
. | TRBJ1-4 | . | TRBV25-1 | TGTGCCAGCAGCCCCCGGGGGACTGGTGAAAAACTGTTTTTT | CASSPRGTGEKLFF
. | TRBJ2-2 | . | TRBV7-8 | TGTGCCAGCAGCGAGGGGAGTCCGAACACCGGGGAGCTGTTTTTT | CASSEGSPNTGELFF
. | TRBJ2-7 | . | TRBV7-2 | TGTGCCAGCAGCCCAGGAGTAAACAGGGCCGGCGAGCAGTACTTC | CASSPGVNRAGEQYF
. | TRBJ1-2 | few | TRBV11-2 | TGTGCCAGCAGCTTAACAGGTGGGGACTATGGCTACACCTTC | CASSLTGGDYGYTF
. | TRBJ1-6 | . | TRBV4-3 | TGCGCCAGCAGCCAAGCCCGCGGAGTCAATAATTCACCCCTCCACTTT | CASSQARGVNNSPLHF
TRBD1 | TRBJ2-3 | . | TRBV10-3 | TGTGCCATCAGGCTCAAGGGGACAGCCACAGATACGCAGTATTTT | CAIRLKGTATDTQYF
. | TRBJ2-1 | . | TRBV7-2 | TGTGCCAGCAGCCCCCGGACCCCTCCGTACAATGAGCAGTTCTTC | CASSPRTPPYNEQFF
. | TRBJ2-3 | . | TRBV28 | TGTGCCACCGGGGCCATTCCATCGAGAGATACGCAGTATTTT | CATGAIPSRDTQYF
TRBD2 | TRBJ2-3 | . | TRBV7-2 | TGTGCCAGCAGCTTAGGTGGTAGCGGGCCGCGGGGGGATACGCAGTATTTT | CASSLGGSGPRGDTQYF
. | TRBJ2-5 | . | TRBV7-2 | TGTGCCAGCAGCCCCCGTGGGTGGCAAGAGACCCAGTACTTC | CASSPRGWQETQYF
TRBD1 | TRBJ1-4 | many | TRBV2 | TGTGCCAGCGCCCCGAGTACACAGGGGATTTGGCTGTTTTTT | CASAPSTQGIWLFF
. | TRBJ2-3 | . | TRBV7-3 | TGTGCCAGCAGCTTAAAAGCCCCAATTAGCACAGATACGCAGTATTTT | CASSLKAPISTDTQYF
TRBD2 | TRBJ2-3 | . | TRBV7-2 | TGTGCCAGCACCAACCTGGGACTAGCGACGCAGTATTTT | CASTNLGLATQYF
. | TRBJ1-1 | . | TRBV7-8 | TGTGCCAGCAGCTTAGTCGAGTGGTCGAACACTGAAGCTTTCTTT | CASSLVEWSNTEAFF
. | TRBJ1-2 | . | TRBV6-5 | TGTGCCAGCAGTCAGGAACAGGACCTCTATGGCTACACCTTC | CASSQEQDLYGYTF
TRBD1 | TRBJ1-4 | . | TRBV2 | TGTGCCAGCAGTGAAGATGGGACAGAAAATGAAAAACTGTTTTTT | CASSEDGTENEKLFF
. | TRBJ1-2 | . | TRBV5-1 | TGCGCCAGCAGCTTGTCACTACCTAACTATGGCTACACCTTC | CASSLSLPNYGYTF